This T cell receptor (beta chain) came from a study of blood T cell repertoires in COVID-19 (dated by TCRdb to the early 2020s). For context, the study as a whole: Samples from collaborators originated in the United States, Italy and Spain and spanned both the acute and convalescent phases of COVID-19. HLA class I and class II types, where available, came from metadata supplied by the sample provider rather than from assay-based typing. The dataset comprised deeply sampled blood TCRbeta repertoires from subjects exposed to, actively infected with, or recovered from COVID-19. The material from the prospective study consisted of cDNA or gDNA derived from T cells, B-cell-depleted T cells, or PBMCs. The repertoires were made available in a free public database intended to serve as a resource for research on the immune response to SARS-CoV-2. Samples were obtained from the ongoing ImmuneRACE study (first 160 participants) and from over a thousand subjects provided by 6 global collaborators. Sample metadata almost always included a de-identified subject ID, COVID-19 status, age in years and sex.

CDR1 and CDR2 are read off the germline V gene (reference sequence) as GTSNPN and SVGIG. V loses 2 bases, J loses 7 bases, and the germline ends lie 24 bases apart. The CDR3 covers 16 residues, taking in both the cysteine and the phenylalanine. Just CDR3 DNA is preserved here, 48 bases in frame from base 1. As for this clone: It lacks a known antigen. The input lacks base qualities; no much larger clone sits a single base away.

TCRbeta CDR3 regions were amplified from genomic DNA by means of the immunoSEQ Assay, a bias-controlled multiplex PCR. As for the original processing: The number of nucleated cells in each sample was estimated from the amplification of reference gene primers within the assay. To quantify the absolute abundance of each unique TCRbeta CDR3 rearrangement, sequence reads were collapsed and filtered. For each sample, productive Simpson clonality was calculated by taking the square root of Simpson's diversity index across productive rearrangements. In TCRdb, the immuneACCESS table is reduced to in-frame sequences with V and J assigned. These tables do not hold every clone; where another copy was compared, an unresolved V gene accounts for under half, and the others remain unexplained. V and J calls and clone size follow that table, whereas D and trimming were derived from the DNA. Recorded for this sample are more than 300,000 clones; 88% of them occurred a single time. 0.9% to 1.5% of the sample comes from the top ten.

Participants in the prospective study were aged roughly 18 to 90 years, lived in more than 20 United States geographic areas, and enrolled through a virtual design. To assign participants to cohorts, the prospective study relied on clinical history that participants themselves reported in a screening survey and a study questionnaire. For ImmuneRACE Cohort 3, a participant was defined as recovered based on two consecutive negative NP/OP PCR tests, clearance by a healthcare professional, or resolution of symptoms. Mobile phlebotomists in the prospective study collected whole blood, serum and a nasopharyngeal or oropharyngeal swab from every participant. Additional blood draws and questionnaires over an approximately 2-month period could optionally be provided by prospective study participants. Before DNA extraction, prospective study blood samples were shipped either frozen or at room temperature.

The research as a whole found: How much clinical and demographic metadata was included differed by source and by participant, and the metadata was provided uncurated.

This TCR was sampled from a woman younger than 35 who had recovered from COVID-19. The chain uses TRBV30 and TRBJ2-7, and the D gene may be TRBD1, 7 bases matching. The sample taken for sequencing was PBMCs or T cells enriched from blood (not recorded which). The CDR3 region reads CAWSLIPRGSGGEQYF. The DNA sequence is as follows: TGTGCCTGGAGTTTAATCCCCAGGGGGTCAGGGGGGGAGCAGTACTTC.